This passage covers 30 T cell receptor beta chains from one sample sequenced in a study of blood T cell repertoires in COVID-19 (dated by TCRdb to 2018 to 2021). Receptor amplification or capture employed the immunoSEQ multiplex PCR assay. The table was pulled from immuneACCESS by TCRdb, which kept in-frame rearrangements only. Such tables lose some clones; where checked, under half of the loss comes from unresolved V genes, and the rest has no known cause. The sample profile shows 100,000 to 110,000 clones; around 81% of them were found once. The ten largest make up around 15% of the sample. The specimen was peripheral blood. All receptors come from a man in his forties or fifties with active or convalescent COVID-19.

This clone appeared a few times. The chain is built from TRBV4-1 and TRBJ1-4, with unresolved D. The V and J ends lost 4 bases and 1 base respectively, with 7 bases between them. Germline CDR1 is MGHRA and CDR2 is YSYEKL. The CDR3 has 14 amino acids. CDR3: CASSLLQTNEKLFF. In DNA form, the CDR3 reads TGCGCCAGCAGCCTCTTACAAACTAATGAAAAACTGTTTTTT.

This chain joins TRBV13 and TRBJ2-1; D uncertain. CDR1 is PRHDT, CDR2 FYEKMQ, per germline (reference sequence). V lost 0 bases, J lost 5 bases, and 8 bases lay in between. The CDR3 covers 14 residues. CDR3 residues: CASSLGDFDNEQFF. In DNA form, the CDR3 reads TGTGCCAGCAGCTTAGGTGACTTTGACAATGAGCAGTTCTTC.

In this sample, this clone turned up once. This rearrangement joins TRBV15 to TRBJ2-2, with a weak D call TRBD2 (7 bases). V shed 1 base and J shed 0 bases, with 18 bases lying between them. Germline CDR1 LNHNV, CDR2 YYDKDF (reference sequence). CDR3 size: 19 residues. CDR3 residues: CATSRAPRGAGANTGELFF. CDR3 DNA: TGTGCCACCAGCAGAGCCCCCCGGGGGGCGGGAGCGAACACCGGGGAGCTGTTTTTT.

The sample holds one count of this clone. This chain connects TRBV3-1 (or the pseudogene TRBV3-2) to TRBJ1-3, with D possibly being TRBD1 (5 bases). This CDR3 region has 16 residues. Germline V gene data show CDR1 as LGHDT and CDR2 as YNNKEL (reference sequence). V was trimmed by 4 bases and J by 0 bases, leaving 13 bases between them. CDR3 protein: CASSRGDAFSGNTIYF. The CDR3, as DNA: TGTGCCAGCAGCCGGGGGGACGCGTTCTCTGGAAACACCATATATTTT.

The chain recombines TRBV30 with TRBJ2-1, with D uncertain. With 4 bases removed from V and 10 bases from J, the gap between germline ends came to 11 bases. CDR1 is GTSNPN and CDR2 is SVGIG in the germline V gene (reference sequence). CDR3 size: 11 residues. In DNA form, the CDR3 reads TGTGCCTGGACGCACTTGCGGGAGCAGTTCTTC. Translation gives CAWTHLREQFF.

On this clone: A read error may produce the germline difference seen at one junction end. The chain carries TRBV7-7 and TRBJ2-2; D not certain. The CDR3 is made up of 13 amino acids. Germline CDR1 is SSHAT and CDR2 is FNYEAQ (reference sequence). CDR3 sequence: CASSEAKTGELFF. The CDR3 region has the DNA TGTGCTAGCAGTGAGGCAAAAACCGGGGAGCTGTTTTTT.

The V gene is TRBV2, the J gene TRBJ2-7, with 12 bases that match TRBD2. V shed 6 bases and J 8 bases; nucleotides not matched to a gene: 11. The CDR3 totals 15 residues. Germline CDR1 and CDR2: SNHLY and FYNNEI. The CDR3: CASRLAGGLHSKQYF. Written as DNA, the CDR3 is TGTGCCAGCAGACTAGCGGGAGGCCTCCACTCCAAGCAGTACTTC.

For the CDR3, the DNA is TGTGCCAGCAGCTCACCAGGGTCTGGGGCCAACGTCCTGACTTTC. The encoded protein is CASSSPGSGANVLTF. The rearrangement uses TRBV7-2 and TRBJ2-6; a weak D match, TRBD1 (5 bases). Germline lookup yields CDR1 SGHTA and CDR2 FQGNSA. The CDR3 covers 15 residues. V lost 4 bases to trimming and J lost 1 base, with 8 bases between them. The full variable domain, in which reference TRBV7-2 and TRBJ2-6 provide the parts outside the CDR3, is GAGVSQSPSNKVTEKGKDVELRCDPISGHTALYWYRQSLGQGLEFLIYFQGNSAPDKSGLPSDRFSAERTGGSVSTLTIQRTQQEDSAVYLCASSSPGSGANVLTFGAGSRLTVL.

V and J are TRBV24-1 and TRBJ1-5; no firm D call. Germline V gene lookup returns CDR1 KGHDR and CDR2 SFDVKD. V lost 9 bases and J 3 bases, leaving 14 bases between the germline ends. CDR3 length: 14 amino acids. The CDR3 is CATQMSGHNQPQHF. CDR3 bases: TGTGCCACCCAAATGTCAGGCCACAATCAGCCCCAGCATTTT.

The chain has TRBV18 and TRBJ2-7; possible D gene TRBD2, 5 bases. The CDR3 is 14 amino acids. With 3 bases removed from V and 4 bases from J, the gap between germline ends came to 13 bases. Per germline, CDR1 KGHSH and CDR2 LQKENI. CDR3 in DNA: TGTGCCAGCTCACCGGGAGACACCGTTTACGAGCAGTACTTC. Translating it yields CASSPGDTVYEQYF. Looking up the rest from reference TRBV18 and TRBJ2-7 gives the full variable domain: NAGVMQNPRHLVRRRGQEARLRCSPMKGHSHVYWYRQLPEEGLKFMVYLQKENIIDESGMPKERFSAEFPKEGPSILRIQQVVRGDSAAYFCASSPGDTVYEQYFGPGTRLTVT.

The V and J genes are TRBV2 and TRBJ1-4, with 8 nucleotides matching TRBD1. There are 13 residues in the CDR3. The V gene's germline CDR1 is SNHLY and CDR2 FYNNEI. V shed 2 bases, J shed 7 bases, and the junction held 0 bases outside the gene matches. CDR3 sequence (DNA): TGTGCCAGCAGTGAAACAGGGGGTGAAAAACTGTTTTTT. The encoded protein is CASSETGGEKLFF.

The sample holds a few counts of this clone. The chain recombines TRBV5-1 with TRBJ1-5; possible D gene TRBD1, 5 bases. This CDR3 contains 13 residues. Per germline, CDR1 SGHRS and CDR2 YFSETQ. V lost 4 bases, J lost 15 bases, and 20 bases lay in between. CDR3 sequence: CASSPTGTGVRHF. The DNA of the CDR3 is TGCGCCAGCAGCCCGACCGGGACGGGAGTCAGGCATTTT.

The CDR3: CATSGSGRYNEQFF. The CDR3 DNA reads TGTGCCACCAGTGGGAGCGGGAGGTACAATGAGCAGTTCTTC. The V call is TRBV24-1, the J call TRBJ2-1; TRBD2 matches at 9 bases. This CDR3 comprises 14 residues. J lost 4 bases, V lost 5 bases, and 2 bases had no gene match. Looked up from germline, CDR1 is KGHDR and CDR2 is SFDVKD.

In its sample, this clone was seen once. This rearrangement joins TRBV10-3 to TRBJ1-1; D is possibly TRBD1 (5 bases). V gave up 8 bases and J gave up 1 base, with 14 bases separating them. CDR3 length: 14 amino acids. Germline-derived CDR1 and CDR2 are ENHRY and SYGVKD. CDR3 nucleotide sequence: TGTGCCATCGGGGCGTGGGAACCGAACACTGAAGCTTTCTTT. Its translation: CAIGAWEPNTEAFF.

This chain joins TRBV11-3 and TRBJ2-7; 8 bases are shared with TRBD2. The CDR3 has 14 residues. V shed 2 bases, J shed 6 bases, and the junction held 6 bases outside the gene matches. Germline lookup yields CDR1 SGHNT and CDR2 YENEEA. CDR3: CASSLQAGDSEQYF. DNA for the CDR3: TGTGCCAGCAGCTTACAAGCGGGAGACAGCGAGCAGTACTTC.

The V and J genes are TRBV7-5 and TRBJ2-1; the table's D call TRBD1 went unverified against the DNA. TRBV7-5 constitutes a pseudogene. The CDR3 spans 18 residues. CDR3 loop: CVRSLVRKRTGPYNEQFF. As DNA, the CDR3 is TGTGTCAGAAGCTTAGTACGGAAACGGACAGGACCCTACAATGAGCAGTTCTTC.

This clone was seen once. J is TRBJ1-2 and V is TRBV7-2; TRBD1 is a possible D gene (5 bases). V was trimmed by 4 bases and J by 4 bases, leaving 19 bases between them. The germline CDR1 and CDR2 sequences are SGHTA and FQGNSA. The CDR3 consists of 16 residues. CDR3 sequence: CASSSSEGIGVYGYTF. The CDR3 bases are TGTGCCAGCAGCTCCTCGGAGGGGATAGGAGTCTATGGCTACACCTTC.

V and J are TRBV7-8 and TRBJ2-1; TRBD2 aligns across 12 bases. The CDR3 runs 16 residues. Per germline, CDR1 SGHVS and CDR2 FQNEAQ. J was trimmed by 5 bases and V by 5 bases; bases with no gene match: 7. The chain's CDR3 is CASSPRTSGTNNEQFF. CDR3 bases: TGTGCCAGCAGCCCCCGGACTAGCGGGACGAACAATGAGCAGTTCTTC.

The chain employs TRBV10-1 and TRBJ2-1; 10 nucleotides agree with TRBD2. The length of the CDR3 is 17 residues. Germline CDR1 and CDR2: WNHNN and SYGVQD (reference sequence). With V trimmed by 2 bases and J by 10 bases, 14 bases remained unmatched. CDR3 sequence (DNA): TGCGCCAGCAGTGAGGGGAAGGGCCTAGCGGGAGAAGAAGAGCAGTTCTTC. Protein product: CASSEGKGLAGEEEQFF.

V is TRBV24-1 and J is TRBJ1-2, with D unresolved. This CDR3 has 12 amino acids. CDR1 is KGHDR, CDR2 SFDVKD, per germline. Trimming shortened V by 3 bases and J by 8 bases, and 9 bases separated the two germline ends. The CDR3, as DNA: TGTGCCACCAGTGATGCCGGGTTGGGCTACACCTTC. Protein sequence: CATSDAGLGYTF.

The chain carries TRBV10-3 and TRBJ1-2; the D is unclear. Germline loops: CDR1 ENHRY, CDR2 SYGVKD. This CDR3 is 12 amino acids long. The germline V and J ends were trimmed by 2 bases and 8 bases, with 9 bases remaining between them. CDR3 nucleotide sequence: TGTGCCATCAGTGAGCCGACTAGCGGCTACACCTTC. Protein sequence: CAISEPTSGYTF.

The rearrangement uses TRBV29-1 and TRBJ1-1, with a possible D match to TRBD1 (5 bases). This CDR3 spans 13 amino acids. Germline V gene sequence: CDR1 SQVTM, CDR2 ANQGSEA. V lost 4 bases and J lost 8, with 17 bases in between. The CDR3 loop reads CSVAPKQGLEAFF. In DNA, the CDR3 is TGCAGCGTTGCTCCAAAGCAGGGATTAGAAGCTTTCTTT.

The J gene is TRBJ2-3, the V gene TRBV6-5; unclear D gene. Trimming pared 2 bases from V and 5 bases from J, leaving 2 bases between. The CDR3 runs to 11 residues. Looked up from germline, CDR1 is MNHEY and CDR2 is SVGAGI. In DNA form, the CDR3 reads TGTGCCAGCAGTTACCTAGATACGCAGTATTTT. Translating gives CASSYLDTQYF.

The gene calls are TRBV10-3 and TRBJ2-1, with no clear D. CDR3 length: 12 residues. The germline CDR1 and CDR2 sequences are ENHRY and SYGVKD. V lost 4 bases, J lost 8 bases, and 9 bases lay in between. CDR3 sequence reads: CAISVAEDEQFF. In DNA form, the CDR3 reads TGTGCCATCAGTGTGGCGGAAGATGAGCAGTTCTTC.

The gene calls are TRBV10-3 and TRBJ2-7; 8 bases fit TRBD1. Germline-derived CDR1 and CDR2 are ENHRY and SYGVKD. The CDR3 spans 15 residues. CDR3 nucleotides: TGTGCTTCTGGGACAGGCAGACTGCAAAGCTACGAGCAGTACTTC. Translated, it gives CASGTGRLQSYEQYF.

The chain has TRBV27 and TRBJ2-2, with 7 bases matching TRBD1. The CDR3 totals 14 residues. Germline V CDR1 and CDR2: MNHEY, SMNVEV (reference sequence). V was clipped by 6 bases and J by 7 bases; unmatched bases: 8. The CDR3 spells CASSQSGGVGELFF. The CDR3 DNA sequence: TGTGCCAGCAGCCAGTCAGGGGGTGTCGGGGAGCTGTTTTTT.

DNA of the CDR3: TGTGCCAGCATACTAGCGGTTAGCACAGATACGCAGTATTTT. This codes for CASILAVSTDTQYF. This rearrangement joins TRBV7-2 to TRBJ2-3; 8 nucleotides match TRBD2. This CDR3 has 14 residues. CDR1 and CDR2 (germline): SGHTA, FQGNSA. Trimming cost V 7 bases and J 0 bases; bases outside gene matches: 3.

V usage is TRBV18 and J usage is TRBJ2-5; D perhaps matches TRBD2 (6 bases). The germline CDR1 and CDR2 sequences are KGHSH and LQKENI. CDR3 length: 13 amino acids. Deletions cut 0 bases from V and 5 bases from J, with 7 bases between. The CDR3 region is CASSPPGRETQYF. The CDR3 nucleotides are TGTGCCAGCTCACCACCAGGGAGGGAGACCCAGTACTTC.

The rearrangement joins TRBV24-1 to TRBJ1-5; 8 bases match TRBD1. This CDR3 comprises 15 residues. The ends lost 5 bases at V and 7 bases at J; junction bases unmatched: 9. Looked up from germline, CDR1 is KGHDR and CDR2 is SFDVKD. In DNA, the CDR3 is TGTGCCACCAGTGGATCAGGGGGCTTGGGGCAGCCCCAGCATTTT. Residues: CATSGSGGLGQPQHF.

The chain carries TRBV10-2 and TRBJ1-1; D unresolved. V was shortened by 4 bases and J by 2 bases, with 8 bases between the two germline ends. Germline V gene sequence: CDR1 WSHSY, CDR2 SAAADI. The CDR3 sequence is 13 residues long. The CDR3 nucleotides are TGCGCCAGCAGTGGACAAAAAAACACTGAAGCTTTCTTT. Its translation: CASSGQKNTEAFF.